The sequence of this TCR beta chain was determined in a study of blood T cell repertoires in COVID-19. Cohort assignment relied on participant-reported clinical history. Germline lookup yields CDR1 MDHEN and CDR2 SYDVKM. With V trimmed by 5 bases and J by 4 bases, 1 base remained unmatched. The length of the CDR3 is 14 residues. Assay used: immunoSEQ multiplex PCR; TCRdb lists only in-frame clones, some missing. The profile shows just over 300,000 clones, around 86% of them singletons. Comments on this clone: Other DNA sequences within the sample encode an identical CDR3.

The J gene is TRBJ2-3, the V gene TRBV28; 12 positions agree with TRBD2. The source is a man aged 30 to 39 who had recovered from COVID-19. The source material was PBMCs or T cells enriched from blood (not recorded which). CDR3 region: CASSLAGGPDTQYF. CDR3 DNA sequence: TGTGCCAGCAGTCTAGCGGGGGGGCCAGATACGCAGTATTTT.